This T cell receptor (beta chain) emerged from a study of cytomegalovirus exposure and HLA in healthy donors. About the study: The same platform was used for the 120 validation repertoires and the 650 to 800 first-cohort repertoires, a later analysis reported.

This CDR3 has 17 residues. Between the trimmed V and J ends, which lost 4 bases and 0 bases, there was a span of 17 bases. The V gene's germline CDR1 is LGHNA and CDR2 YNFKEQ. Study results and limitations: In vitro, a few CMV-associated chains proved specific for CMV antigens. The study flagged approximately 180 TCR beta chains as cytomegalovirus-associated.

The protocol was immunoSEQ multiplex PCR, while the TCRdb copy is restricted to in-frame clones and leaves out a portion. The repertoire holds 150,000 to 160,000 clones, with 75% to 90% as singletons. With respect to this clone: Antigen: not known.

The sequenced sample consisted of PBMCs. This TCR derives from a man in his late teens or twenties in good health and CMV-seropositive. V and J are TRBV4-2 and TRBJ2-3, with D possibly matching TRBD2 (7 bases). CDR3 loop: CASSLNGGLTSTDTQYF. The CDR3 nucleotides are TGTGCCAGCAGCCTCAACGGGGGGCTAACTAGCACAGATACGCAGTATTTT.